These T cell receptor beta chains were read from a single sample in a study of cytomegalovirus exposure and HLA in healthy donors. The repertoire was sequenced with immunoSEQ multiplex PCR; TCRdb's copy has only in-frame clones and lacks some. Among around 150,000 clones listed, around 88% were seen once. Sequencing input: PBMCs. These receptors were obtained from a woman in her late teens or twenties in good health and CMV-seropositive. Both conserved end residues are part of each CDR3. A D gene is named only where the DNA matches it firmly. For some rows the clone size is stated as once, few or many, or as a class when expanded; others skip it.

CDR3aa	CDR3nt	abundance	d_gene	j_gene	v_gene
CASSDSLISYEQYF	TGTGCCAGCAGCGACAGTCTCATATCCTACGAGCAGTACTTC	.	.	TRBJ2-7	TRBV7-9
CASSLGLGQREAFF	TGTGCCAGCAGCTTAGGTTTGGGACAGCGTGAAGCTTTCTTT	.	TRBD1	TRBJ1-1	TRBV7-8
CASSTGSQETQYF	TGTGCCAGTAGTACCGGGTCCCAAGAGACCCAGTACTTC	.	.	TRBJ2-5	TRBV19
CARGYGTEGGNQPQHF	TGTGCCAGGGGTTATGGGACAGAGGGAGGCAATCAGCCCCAGCATTTT	.	TRBD1	TRBJ1-5	TRBV19
CTDDIMGQKAFF	TGCACCGACGATATAATGGGACAGAAAGCTTTCTTT	.	TRBD1	TRBJ1-1	TRBV29-1
CASSQPTSAADTQYF	TGTGCCAGCAGTCAGCCGACTAGCGCTGCAGATACGCAGTATTTT	.	TRBD2	TRBJ2-3	TRBV28
CASSFPGGRTEAFF	TGTGCCAGCAGTTTCCCCGGAGGGAGGACTGAAGCTTTCTTT	.	.	TRBJ1-1	TRBV27
CATSRGSRLAGAKGEQFF	TGTGCCACCAGCAGAGGGTCGAGACTAGCGGGAGCTAAAGGTGAGCAGTTCTTC	once	TRBD2	TRBJ2-1	TRBV15
CASSLRTTRDGYTF	TGTGCCAGCAGCCTAAGGACAACCCGCGACGGCTACACCTTC	.	.	TRBJ1-2	TRBV7-2
CASSQSPGLAGPSSYEQYF	TGTGCCAGCAGCCAGAGTCCGGGACTAGCGGGACCGAGCTCCTACGAGCAGTACTTC	.	TRBD2	TRBJ2-7	TRBV14
CASSLLRVETQYF	TGTGCCAGCAGCTTACTGCGGGTTGAGACCCAGTACTTC	few	.	TRBJ2-5	TRBV7-2
CASSSNGQGAQRGQFF	TGTGCCAGCAGTTCAAATGGACAGGGGGCCCAACGGGGGCAGTTCTTC	.	TRBD1	TRBJ2-1	TRBV28
CASSFNGQGREKLFF	TGTGCCAGCAGCTTTAACGGCCAGGGGCGCGAAAAACTGTTTTTT	.	.	TRBJ1-4	TRBV5-4
CASSASGTEAFATNEKLFF	TGTGCCAGCAGCGCTTCCGGGACAGAAGCATTTGCAACTAATGAAAAACTGTTTTTT	.	TRBD1	TRBJ1-4	TRBV9
CSVGRSANYGYTF	TGCAGCGTTGGGAGAAGCGCTAACTATGGCTACACCTTC	.	.	TRBJ1-2	TRBV29-1
CASSQGTSGRIAEQFF	TGTGCCAGCAGCCAGGGGACTAGCGGGAGAATTGCTGAGCAGTTCTTC	.	TRBD2	TRBJ2-1	TRBV4-2
CASSEAPSTGELFF	TGTGCCAGCAGTGAAGCTCCCTCCACCGGGGAGCTGTTTTTT	.	.	TRBJ2-2	TRBV6-1
CASKQGPNEQFF	TGTGCCAGCAAACAGGGTCCCAATGAGCAGTTCTTC	.	.	TRBJ2-1	TRBV28
CASSQRLEYEQYF	TGCGCCAGCAGCCAAAGGCTAGAGTACGAGCAGTACTTC	.	.	TRBJ2-7	TRBV4-1
CASSRKSEQFF	TGTGCCAGCAGTAGAAAGAGTGAGCAGTTCTTC	.	.	TRBJ2-1	TRBV6-5
CASSQAGYNEQFF	TGCGCCAGCAGCCAAGCGGGTTACAATGAGCAGTTCTTC	.	.	TRBJ2-1	TRBV4-1
CAWSRLPGQGDEKLFF	TGTGCCTGGAGCCGACTCCCGGGACAGGGGGATGAAAAACTGTTTTTT	.	TRBD1	TRBJ1-4	TRBV30
CASSQGQGREKLFF	TGTGCCAGCAGCCAAGGACAGGGACGGGAAAAACTGTTTTTT	.	TRBD1	TRBJ1-4	TRBV7-9
CASSYREGEAFF	TGTGCCAGCTCATACAGGGAGGGTGAAGCTTTCTTT	.	.	TRBJ1-1	TRBV18
CASCRDGNTEAFF	TGTGCCAGTTGTAGAGACGGGAACACTGAAGCTTTCTTT	.	.	TRBJ1-1	TRBV19
CASSIDQDTEAFF	TGTGCCAGTAGTATAGATCAGGACACTGAAGCTTTCTTT	.	.	TRBJ1-1	TRBV19
CAWSPLGAGGRDEQFF	TGTGCCTGGAGTCCCCTTGGGGCGGGAGGGCGCGATGAGCAGTTCTTC	.	TRBD2	TRBJ2-1	TRBV30
CASSIQSYNEQFF	TGTGCCAGCAGTATCCAGTCCTACAATGAGCAGTTCTTC	once	.	TRBJ2-1	TRBV28
CASSQQGPTVNSPLHF	TGTGCCAGCAGCCAACAGGGACCCACTGTTAATTCACCCCTCCACTTT	once	.	TRBJ1-6	TRBV7-2
CASSPAGVGQPQHF	TGTGCCAGCTCACCAGCAGGGGTCGGCCAGCCCCAGCATTTT	.	.	TRBJ1-5	TRBV18
CASSYSNQGVGNTIYF	TGTGCCAGCAGTTACTCGAACCAGGGGGTAGGAAACACCATATATTTT	.	TRBD1	TRBJ1-3	TRBV6-5
CASSSLRADDTEAFF	TGTGCCAGCAGCTCGTTGAGGGCGGACGACACTGAAGCTTTCTTT	.	.	TRBJ1-1	TRBV5-4
CASSRSGGRALQNEQFF	TGCGCCAGCAGCCGGTCGGGCGGGAGGGCTTTGCAAAATGAGCAGTTCTTC	.	TRBD2	TRBJ2-1	TRBV5-1
CASSPPPRGLNTEAFF	TGTGCCAGCAGCCCACCTCCAAGGGGTTTGAATACTGAAGCTTTCTTT	once	.	TRBJ1-1	TRBV11-2
CASSRLMDRGLGQFF	TGTGCCAGCAGCCGCCTAATGGACAGGGGATTAGGGCAGTTCTTC	.	TRBD1	TRBJ2-1	TRBV5-4
CASSSGQTNTEAFF	TGCGCCAGCAGCTCCGGACAGACGAACACTGAAGCTTTCTTT	.	.	TRBJ1-1	TRBV5-1
CASSLVQDISGNTIYF	TGTGCCAGCAGCTTGGTTCAGGACATCTCTGGAAACACCATATATTTT	.	.	TRBJ1-3	TRBV5-6
CASSIGTSGTFSYEQYF	TGTGCCAGTAGTATAGGGACTAGCGGGACCTTCTCCTACGAGCAGTACTTC	.	TRBD2	TRBJ2-7	TRBV19
CASSYGLAGGSETQYF	TGTGCCAGCAGTTATGGACTAGCGGGGGGGAGTGAGACCCAGTACTTC	.	TRBD2	TRBJ2-5	TRBV5-6
CASSQEGSTQYF	TGCGCCAGCAGCCAAGAAGGGAGTACGCAGTATTTT	.	.	TRBJ2-3	TRBV4-3
CASSPNYPQKNSYEQYF	TGTGCCAGCAGCCCGAACTACCCCCAGAAAAACTCCTACGAGCAGTACTTC	once	.	TRBJ2-7	TRBV5-4
CASSLSQGEAGYTF	TGCGCCAGCAGCTTGTCCCAGGGGGAGGCTGGCTACACCTTC	.	TRBD1	TRBJ1-2	TRBV5-1
CASSRGLAGDNEQFF	TGCGCCAGCAGCCGGGGACTAGCGGGAGACAATGAGCAGTTCTTC	.	TRBD2	TRBJ2-1	TRBV4-1
CAWDRGLWETQYF	TGTGCCTGGGACAGGGGACTCTGGGAGACCCAGTACTTC	.	TRBD1	TRBJ2-5	TRBV30
CASSLHANRVNEQFF	TGTGCCAGCAGTCTCCACGCCAACAGGGTCAATGAGCAGTTCTTC	.	.	TRBJ2-1	TRBV27